This T cell receptor (beta chain) originates from a study of tumor-infiltrating lymphocytes in primary liver carcinoma. Study-level background: Tumor lesions were T1-T3 N0M0 and spanned roughly 4 to 10 cm. Sequenced samples came back with roughly 3.65 to 7.13 million productive TCRbeta reads, and the counts looked alike across tissue types. Findings and caveats of the study: Only about 7.5-24% of top clones appeared in all five tumor regions.

Unsorted bulk tissue (roughly 19-31 mg) underwent RNA and DNA co-extraction. The patients carried chronic HBV infection and had received no treatment. On this clonotype itself: Its antigen is currently unknown.

The CDR3 is made up of 14 amino acids. Germline CDR1 is SGHAT and CDR2 is FQNNGV. A constant-region primer primed TCR beta cDNA synthesis from roughly 500 ng of total RNA. TCR beta libraries came from three nested multiplex PCR rounds using slightly modified ARM-PCR. Investigators reported that the first two PCR rounds, at 10 to 11 cycles each, used TRBV1-TRBV30 forward primers with a C-beta reverse primer. Each CDR3 protein is one row after TCRdb ran MiXCR on the multiplex PCR reads. The table records fewer than 250,000 distinct CDR3 sequences, 70% to 90% of them present only once. The clonotype originates from a man in his forties with primary liver carcinoma and hepatitis B virus infection. V usage is TRBV11-2 and J usage is TRBJ2-3; D not certain. The sequenced sample consisted of tumor tissue from primary liver carcinoma. In DNA, the CDR3 is TGTACAAGCAGCCCCCCGGGCCGGGCAGTTACGCAGTATTTT. Encoded protein: CTSSPPGRAVTQYF.